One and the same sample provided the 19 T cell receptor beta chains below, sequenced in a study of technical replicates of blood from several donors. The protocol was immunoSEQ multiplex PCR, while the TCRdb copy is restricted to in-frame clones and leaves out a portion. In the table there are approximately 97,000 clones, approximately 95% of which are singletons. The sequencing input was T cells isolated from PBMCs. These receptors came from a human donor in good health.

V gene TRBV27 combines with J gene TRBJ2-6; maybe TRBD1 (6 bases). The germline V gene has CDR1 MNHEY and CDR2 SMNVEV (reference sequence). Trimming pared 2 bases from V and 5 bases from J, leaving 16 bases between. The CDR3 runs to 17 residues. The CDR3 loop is CASSLTYRVRWANVLTF. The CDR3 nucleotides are TGTGCCAGCAGTTTAACCTACAGGGTTCGCTGGGCCAACGTCCTGACTTTC.

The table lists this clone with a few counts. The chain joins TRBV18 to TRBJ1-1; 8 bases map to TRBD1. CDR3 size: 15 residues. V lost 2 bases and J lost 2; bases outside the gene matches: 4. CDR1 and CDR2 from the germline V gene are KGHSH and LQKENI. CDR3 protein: CASSPAGTGNTEAFF. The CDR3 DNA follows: TGTGCCAGCTCACCAGCCGGGACAGGTAACACTGAAGCTTTCTTT.

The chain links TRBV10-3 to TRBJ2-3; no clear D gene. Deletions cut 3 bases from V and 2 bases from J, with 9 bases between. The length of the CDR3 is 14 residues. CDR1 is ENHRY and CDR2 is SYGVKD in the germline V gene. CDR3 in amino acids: CAISDGQHTDTQYF. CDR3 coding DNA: TGTGCCATCAGTGATGGGCAGCACACAGATACGCAGTATTTT.

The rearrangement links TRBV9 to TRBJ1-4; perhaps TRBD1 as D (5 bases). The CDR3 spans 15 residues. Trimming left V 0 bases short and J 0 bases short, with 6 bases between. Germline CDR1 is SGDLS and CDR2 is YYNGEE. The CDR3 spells CASSVGGATNEKLFF. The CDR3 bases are TGTGCCAGCAGCGTAGGGGGGGCAACTAATGAAAAACTGTTTTTT.

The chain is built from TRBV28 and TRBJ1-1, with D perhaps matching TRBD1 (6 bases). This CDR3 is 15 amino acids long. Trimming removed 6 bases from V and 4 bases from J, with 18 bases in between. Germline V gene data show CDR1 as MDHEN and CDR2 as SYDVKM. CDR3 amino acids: CASRGWGGIGTEAFF. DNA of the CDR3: TGTGCCAGCAGAGGATGGGGGGGCATAGGCACTGAAGCTTTCTTT.

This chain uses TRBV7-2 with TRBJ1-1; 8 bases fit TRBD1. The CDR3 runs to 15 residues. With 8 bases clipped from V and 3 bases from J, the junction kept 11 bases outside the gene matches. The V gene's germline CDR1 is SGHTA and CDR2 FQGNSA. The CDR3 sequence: CASSTSGQGYTEAFF. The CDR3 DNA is TGTGCCAGCTCAACCTCCGGACAGGGATACACTGAAGCTTTCTTT.

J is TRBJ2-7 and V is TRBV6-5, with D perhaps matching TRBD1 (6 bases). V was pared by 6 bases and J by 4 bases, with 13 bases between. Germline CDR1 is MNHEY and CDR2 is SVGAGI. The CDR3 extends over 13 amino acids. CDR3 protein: CASRSVGGYEQYF. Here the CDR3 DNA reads TGTGCCAGCAGGTCCGTAGGGGGTTACGAGCAGTACTTC.

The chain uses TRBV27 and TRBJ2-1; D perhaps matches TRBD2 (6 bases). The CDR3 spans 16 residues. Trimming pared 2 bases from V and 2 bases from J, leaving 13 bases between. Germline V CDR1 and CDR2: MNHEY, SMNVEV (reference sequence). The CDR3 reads CASSLGGSPAYNEQFF. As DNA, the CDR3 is TGTGCCAGCAGTTTAGGGGGGAGTCCTGCCTACAATGAGCAGTTCTTC.

The CDR3: CASSSSTSGRFYEQYF. The CDR3 DNA follows: TGTGCCAGCAGTTCCTCCACTAGCGGGCGCTTCTACGAGCAGTACTTC. V usage is TRBV28 and J usage is TRBJ2-7, with 9 bases aligning to TRBD2. Germline V CDR1 and CDR2: MDHEN, SYDVKM. Trimming removed 4 bases from V and 3 bases from J; junction bases left unmatched: 10. The CDR3 extends over 16 amino acids.

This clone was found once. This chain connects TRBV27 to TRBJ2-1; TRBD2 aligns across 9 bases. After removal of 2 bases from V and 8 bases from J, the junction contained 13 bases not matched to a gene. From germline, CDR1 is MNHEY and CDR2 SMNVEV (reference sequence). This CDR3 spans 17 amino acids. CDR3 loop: CASSLGIGTAGGYEQFF. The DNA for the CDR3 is TGTGCCAGCAGTTTAGGTATAGGGACAGCGGGAGGATATGAGCAGTTCTTC.

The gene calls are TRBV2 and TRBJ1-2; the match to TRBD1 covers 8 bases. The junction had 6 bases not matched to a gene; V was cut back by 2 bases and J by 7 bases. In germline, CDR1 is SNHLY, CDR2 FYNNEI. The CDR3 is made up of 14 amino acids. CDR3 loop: CASSERTGIPGYTF. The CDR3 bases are TGTGCCAGCAGTGAAAGGACAGGGATTCCTGGCTACACCTTC.

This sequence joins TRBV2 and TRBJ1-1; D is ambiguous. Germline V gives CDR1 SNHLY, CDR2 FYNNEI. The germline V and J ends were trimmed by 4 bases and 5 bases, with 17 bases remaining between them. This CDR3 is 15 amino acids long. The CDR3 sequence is CASSGAEKGETEAFF. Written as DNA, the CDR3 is TGTGCCAGCAGTGGGGCCGAAAAGGGAGAAACTGAAGCTTTCTTT.

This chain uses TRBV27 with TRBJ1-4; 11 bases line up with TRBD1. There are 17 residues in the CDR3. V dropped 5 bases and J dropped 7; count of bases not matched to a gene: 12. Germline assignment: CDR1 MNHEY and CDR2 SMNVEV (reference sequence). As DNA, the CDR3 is TGTGCCAGCAGTCCGGGACAGGGGGATTGGGGAGGTGAAAAACTGTTTTTT. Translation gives CASSPGQGDWGGEKLFF.

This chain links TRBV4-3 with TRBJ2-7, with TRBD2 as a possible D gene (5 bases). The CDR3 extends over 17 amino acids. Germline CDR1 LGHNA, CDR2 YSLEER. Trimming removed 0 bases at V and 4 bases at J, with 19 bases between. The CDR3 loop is CASSQERSLGITYEQYF. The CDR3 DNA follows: TGCGCCAGCAGCCAAGAAAGATCACTAGGGATTACGTACGAGCAGTACTTC.

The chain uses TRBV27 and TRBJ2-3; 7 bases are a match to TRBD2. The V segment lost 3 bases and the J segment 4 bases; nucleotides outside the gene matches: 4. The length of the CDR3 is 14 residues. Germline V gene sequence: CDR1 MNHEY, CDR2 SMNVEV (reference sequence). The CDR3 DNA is TGTGCCAGCAGTTTCTTTACTAGCGCAGATACGCAGTATTTT. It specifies CASSFFTSADTQYF.

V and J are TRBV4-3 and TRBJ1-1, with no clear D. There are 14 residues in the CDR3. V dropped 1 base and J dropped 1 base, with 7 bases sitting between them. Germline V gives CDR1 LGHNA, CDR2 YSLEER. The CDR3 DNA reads TGCGCCAGCAGCCAAGTCTCGGGGAACACTGAAGCTTTCTTT. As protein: CASSQVSGNTEAFF.

In DNA, the CDR3 is TGTGCCAGCAGTTTAGCGGGAGGGCCTATCTACGAGCAGTACTTC. Translation: CASSLAGGPIYEQYF. The chain combines TRBV27 with TRBJ2-7; 9 bases are a match to TRBD2. The J segment lost 3 bases and the V segment lost 2 bases, leaving 5 bases of the junction unmatched. Germline CDR1 and CDR2: MNHEY and SMNVEV (reference sequence). The CDR3 runs to 15 residues.

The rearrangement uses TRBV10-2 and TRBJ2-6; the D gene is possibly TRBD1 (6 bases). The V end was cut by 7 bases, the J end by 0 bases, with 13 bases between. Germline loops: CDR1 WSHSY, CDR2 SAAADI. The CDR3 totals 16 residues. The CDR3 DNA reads TGCGCCAGCACCAGACAGGTGACCTCTGGGGCCAACGTCCTGACTTTC. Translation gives CASTRQVTSGANVLTF.

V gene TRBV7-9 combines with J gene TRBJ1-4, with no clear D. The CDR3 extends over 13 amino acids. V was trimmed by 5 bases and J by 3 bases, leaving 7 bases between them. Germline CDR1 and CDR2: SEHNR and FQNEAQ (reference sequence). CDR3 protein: CASSVGANEKLFF. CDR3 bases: TGTGCCAGCAGCGTCGGGGCTAATGAAAAACTGTTTTTT.